The following is a TCR beta chain sequence with its context. Its antigen is still unknown. The data stem from a study of T cell responses to AZD1222 COVID-19 vaccine. Assay: immunoSEQ multiplex PCR; the TCRdb copy retains only in-frame clones and omits some. The sample consists of roughly 180,000 clones, more than 85% of them appearing once. The study's findings and limits: Spike-wide vaccine-associated CD4 TCRs dominated at 160-218 and 743-854. The study identified only 6 or 7 AZD1222 recipients as seropositive at baseline.

The receptor was derived from an adult who received the AZD1222 COVID-19 vaccine. Sequencing was performed on peripheral blood, taken 28 days after the second AZD1222 dose.

The CDR3 region is CASSHIGSGNTGELFF. In nucleotides, the CDR3 is TGCGCCAGCAGCCACATCGGAAGCGGGAATACCGGGGAGCTGTTTTTT. The J gene is TRBJ2-2, the V gene TRBV4-1, with 7 bases identical to TRBD2. Germline trimming cut 3 bases from V and 5 bases from J; bases unmatched to any gene: 9. The CDR3 totals 16 residues. The germline gives CDR1 MGHRA, CDR2 YSYEKL.